A selection of T cell receptor beta chains follows, all from one sample in a study of blood T cell repertoires in COVID-19. Profiled with immunoSEQ multiplex PCR; TCRdb holds only in-frame clones, not every one. The table shows a few hundred thousand clones, with under 90% occurring only once. Source material: PBMCs or T cells enriched from blood (not recorded which). The source of these receptors is a woman aged 18-30 years who had recovered from COVID-19. The CDR3 runs from the conserved cysteine through the conserved F or W. The D gene is left open where the match is weak. Rows may omit the clone size; those that give it use once, few, many or a size class.

j_call	v_call	d_call	clone_size	cdr3_nt	cdr3_aa
TRBJ2-1	TRBV7-9	-	few	TGTGCCAGCAAAGCGAACCACAATGAGCAGTTCTTC	CASKANHNEQFF
TRBJ1-2	TRBV10-3	-	-	TGTGCCATCGGGGTAAGCAGGGTGTCTGATGGCTACACCTTC	CAIGVSRVSDGYTF
TRBJ1-5	TRBV4-1	-	-	TGCGCCAGCAGCCTTACAGGGATTCAGCCCCAGCATTTT	CASSLTGIQPQHF
TRBJ2-7	TRBV7-9	-	-	TGTGCCAGCAGCTTACGCGGGACCGACGAGCAGTACTTC	CASSLRGTDEQYF
TRBJ2-1	TRBV24-1	TRBD1	-	TGTGCCACCTCGACAGGGAGCTACAATGAGCAGTTCTTC	CATSTGSYNEQFF
TRBJ2-1	TRBV3-1/TRBV3-2	TRBD2	many	TGTGCCAGCAGCCTCCAAGGGACTAGCGGATACAATGAGCAGTTCTTC	CASSLQGTSGYNEQFF
TRBJ2-3	TRBV2	TRBD2	once	TGTGCCAGCACTAGAACGGGGGGGGGAGATACGCAGTATTTT	CASTRTGGGDTQYF
TRBJ2-3	TRBV27	TRBD2	-	TGTGCCAGCAGTTTTGGGACTAGCGGGAGGGGAACAGATACGCAGTATTTT	CASSFGTSGRGTDTQYF
TRBJ1-1	TRBV5-1	-	-	TGCGCCAGCAGCTTGATGGACAGCTCGAACACTGAAGCTTTCTTT	CASSLMDSSNTEAFF
TRBJ1-6	TRBV4-1	-	-	TGCGCCAGCAGCCAAGTCCGAGGGTTCAATTCACCCCTCCACTTT	CASSQVRGFNSPLHF
TRBJ1-1	TRBV30	TRBD1	-	TGTGCCTGGAGTAAATATACCGGGACAGGGGGCCCTTCAGGGACTGAAGCTTTCTTT	CAWSKYTGTGGPSGTEAFF
TRBJ2-5	TRBV5-4	-	few	TGTGCCAGCAGCTTGGGGGGTACTAGCGAGACCCAGTACTTC	CASSLGGTSETQYF
TRBJ1-1	TRBV15	TRBD1	-	TGTGCCACCAGCAGCAACAGGGGATCGAACACTGAAGCTTTCTTT	CATSSNRGSNTEAFF
TRBJ2-3	TRBV7-2	TRBD2	-	TGTGCCAGCAGCCCCCGGACTAGCGGGGGGGCCAGGGTCACAGATACGCAGTATTTT	CASSPRTSGGARVTDTQYF
TRBJ2-7	TRBV19	TRBD1	-	TGTGCCAGTAGCGGGACAGGGAGCTACGAGCAGTACTTC	CASSGTGSYEQYF
TRBJ1-2	TRBV6-6	-	few	TGTGCCAGCAGTTACCGGGACACCGGAGGCTACACCTTC	CASSYRDTGGYTF
TRBJ1-1	TRBV3-1/TRBV3-2	TRBD1	once	TGTGCCAGCAGCCAGGGCAGGGGGTCGGGCACTGAAGCTTTCTTT	CASSQGRGSGTEAFF
TRBJ1-2	TRBV7-9	TRBD1	-	TGTGCCAGCAGCTTAGCCGGGACAGGGTACGGCTACACCTTC	CASSLAGTGYGYTF
TRBJ2-1	TRBV2	TRBD1	-	TGTGCCACCGAATACGGGACAGGGGGCAGGAATGAGCAGTTCTTC	CATEYGTGGRNEQFF
TRBJ1-2	TRBV2	TRBD1	-	TGTGCCAGCAGTTATCTCGGGACAGGGGGCGAAGGCTACACCTTC	CASSYLGTGGEGYTF
TRBJ1-2	TRBV5-4	TRBD1	-	TGTGCCAGCAGCCTAATTCGGACAGGGGAAGACTATGGCTACACCTTC	CASSLIRTGEDYGYTF
TRBJ2-7	TRBV30	-	once	TGTGCCTGGAGTGTAGAGACAGGCGCCAGCTACGAGCAGTACTTC	CAWSVETGASYEQYF
TRBJ2-7	TRBV27	-	once	TGTGCCAGCAGCTCTCGGGGTGGCAACGAGCAGTACTTC	CASSSRGGNEQYF
TRBJ1-1	TRBV5-5	-	-	TGTGCCAGCAGCCTCGACAGGAACACTGAAGCTTTCTTT	CASSLDRNTEAFF
TRBJ2-7	TRBV6-5	TRBD1	-	TGTGCCAGCCGCGACAGGGGGTCCTCCTACGAGCAGTACTTC	CASRDRGSSYEQYF
TRBJ2-7	TRBV29-1	TRBD2	-	TGCAGCGTTGGGGGCGGGAGCTCCTACGAGCAGTACTTC	CSVGGGSSYEQYF
TRBJ1-2	TRBV2	-	-	TGTGCCAGCAGTGAAGGGGGAGACTATGGCTACACCTTC	CASSEGGDYGYTF